This T cell receptor beta chain was found in a study of CD8+CD57+ T cells in acquired aplastic anemia. The study, taken as a whole, reports: Between patients and controls, around 30 CD8+ CDR3 sequences were found in common.

An expansion of CD8+CD57+ cells by flow cytometry had been shown in patients chosen for sequencing. There are 18 residues in the CDR3. From germline, CDR1 is LNHDA and CDR2 SQIVND (reference sequence). The junction had 7 bases not matched to a gene; V was cut back by 1 base and J by 0 bases. Profiling that covered TCR beta VDJ and CDR3 relied on genomic DNA as its template. TCRdb re-called the reads with MiXCR, one entry per CDR3 protein. The sample has hundreds of thousands of distinct CDR3 sequences; under 40% are singletons. On this clonotype: The antigen is not known.

This receptor was identified in a human donor with aplastic anemia. The sample was sorted CD4+, CD8+, or CD8+CD57+ T cells (not recorded which) from PBMCs. The genes are TRBV19 and TRBJ1-2, with 11 bases identical to TRBD1. Here the CDR3 reads CASSIVGQGANANYGYTF. The CDR3 nucleotides read TGTGCCAGTAGTATAGTAGGACAGGGGGCGAATGCTAACTATGGCTACACCTTC.